This TCR beta chain was observed in a study of tumor-infiltrating lymphocytes in primary liver carcinoma (dated by TCRdb to 2015 to 2018). As for the study more broadly: Of the five patients, three men and two women aged 30 to 69 years, four had hepatocellular carcinoma and one had combined HCC and intrahepatic cholangiocarcinoma. Reproducibility between technical replicate repertoires was high, with correlation coefficients above 0.95 and mean shared-clone rates about 0.9. Across five regions of each liver tumor, along with adjacent normal tissue and blood, the study brought together TCRbeta repertoire sequencing, expression microarrays and whole-exome sequencing. The five patients had tumors staged T1-T3 N0M0, with maximum diameters ranging from roughly 4.2 to 11 cm. To link TCRbeta repertoire diversity with the local molecular phenotype, the roughly 26 tumor region samples were profiled using Agilent mRNA microarrays. A total of roughly 35 specimens from 5 patients underwent TCRbeta repertoire sequencing, comprising around 25 tumor regions, 5 adjacent noncancerous liver tissues and 5 peripheral blood samples. Each sample produced about 3.5 to 7.13 million productive TCRbeta reads, and read depth showed no significant difference between tissue types. What the authors observed across the whole study: A significantly larger repertoire fraction was made up by the top 250 clones in tumors than in blood (p = 0.039). Comparison of CD4+ and CD8+ T cell repertoires was precluded by the use of bulk unsorted samples. Repertoire overlap was higher between tumor regions (mean roughly 36%) than tumor-adjacent (roughly 17%) or tumor-blood (14%) pairs, consistent with antigen-driven expansion. Only the TCR beta chain was sequenced, which likely underestimates true repertoire diversity because unpaired alpha chains were not captured. With just 4 or 5 patients in the study, the authors point out that the findings should be validated in a larger study. Just about 7.5-25% of top clones turned up in all five regions of a tumor, which suggests spatial heterogeneity among tumor-infiltrating T cells.

TCRbeta-specific cDNA was reverse-transcribed from approximately 460 ng total RNA using a constant-region primer and ProtoScript II reverse transcriptase. TCRbeta libraries were built with three nested multiplex PCR rounds, a slightly modified ARM-PCR procedure. A final 25-cycle PCR with Deep VentR polymerase added sample barcodes and Illumina adapters. Before sequencing, amplicons of 200-500 bp were gel-purified using a QIAquick gel extraction kit. TCRbeta amplicons were sequenced on an Illumina HiSeq 2500 with 250-bp paired-end reads. On the authors' methods: Reads were quality-trimmed with Trimmomatic v0.33, and paired reads were merged with FLASH v1.2.11 to recover full CDR3 sequences. V, D and J germline segments were assigned to the rearranged TCRbeta sequences using MiGEC v1.2.1b. Clonotype statistics, along with Shannon-Wiener diversity indices, were calculated using VDJtools v1.0.0. To cut down on sampling bias, every analysis after diversity analysis relied on just the 250 most abundant clonotypes from each sample. In TCRdb, the public reads were trimmed at Q25 with fastp and aligned with MiXCR, with productive beta chains retained. All rows with the same CDR3 protein become a single entry with the most common DNA and genes. TCRdb's processing, not the study's, gives the V and J calls here. Across this sample there are about 130,000 distinct CDR3 sequences, with 60% to 80% seen only once. Of the sample, 8.4% is held by the ten largest clones.

A remark on this clonotype: The target of this receptor is not known. Because the CDR3 is missing its conserved closing phenylalanine or tryptophan, this is likely a read error. It is unclear where the CDR3 begins or ends on the DNA, so no DNA is shown, and the CDR3 is as TCRdb lists it.

Without any cell sorting, total RNA and DNA were extracted together from around 20-30 mg of bulk tissue using the AllPrep DNA/RNA mini kit. Surgical resection was performed in China between 2015 and early 2016 on several patients with histopathologically diagnosed primary liver carcinoma. Patients had chronic HBV infection and were treatment-naive at sampling. Five spatially separated regions were sampled per tumor: superior, inferior, left-lateral and right-lateral poles, plus the tumor centre. Histology showed that every tumor sample contained more than 80% viable tumor cells. Each fresh piece of tumor and adjacent tissue was cut in two, with one half stored in RNAlater at -80 degrees C and the other half sent for histology. This TCR came from a woman aged 55-75 years with primary liver carcinoma and hepatitis B virus infection. The sequenced material came from liver tumor tissue from sampling region 3. The sample's cell subset or site, from its label and the paper: tumor region T3, left-lateral pole.

The CDR3 region has the sequence CASSFGQARTL. In this chain, TRBV12-3 or TRBV12-4 is recombined with TRBJ1-2. The CDR3 is 11 amino acids in total, end residues counted.